This T cell receptor beta chain is from a study of identical twins. General study results and limits: Out-of-frame sharing of TCR alpha in monozygotic twins was underestimated by models. There were fewer insertions in abundant cord blood beta clonotypes, but memory repertoires showed no such pattern. Partly confounded zero-insertion analyses could result from invariant MAIT and iNKT cells.

The sample holds a few counts of this clonotype. Its target is not known. Germline CDR1 reads MNHNY; CDR2 reads SVGAGI (reference sequence). This CDR3 has 12 residues. V lost 5 bases to trimming and J lost 11 bases; unmatched junction nucleotides: 5. A universal primer site was incorporated via template switching, and the cDNA contained unique molecular identifiers. TCRdb passed the 5' RACE reads through MiXCR, listing each CDR3 protein once. Seen here are around 230,000 distinct CDR3 sequences, over 8% observed once, and the top ten hold around 5%. This rearrangement joins TRBV6-6 to TRBJ1-4; 7 bases are a match to TRBD1. Source material: memory (CD45RO+) T cells sorted from blood. The receptor was derived from a woman aged 18 to 35 in good health. For the CDR3, the DNA is TGTGCCAGCAGTATCCTCAGGGGGAAACTGTTTTTT. Translated, it gives CASSILRGKLFF.